Reported below is one TCR beta chain. TCRdb ran MiXCR on the 5' RACE reads and lists one entry per CDR3 protein. In the table there are about 67,000 distinct CDR3 sequences, less than 20% of which are singletons. The data were taken from a study of HIV-infected patients and healthy controls. The V gene's germline CDR1 is MNHEY and CDR2 SMNVEV (reference sequence). The CDR3 has 14 amino acids. Between the trimmed V and J ends, which lost 5 bases and 6 bases, there was a span of 14 bases. This chain connects TRBV27 to TRBJ1-5; a weak D match, TRBD1 (6 bases). The material sequenced was CD4+ T cells from blood. The receptor was derived from a human donor in good health. This CDR3 reads CASSPYRVGQPQHF. The CDR3, as DNA: TGTGCCAGCAGTCCCTACAGGGTTGGTCAGCCCCAGCATTTT.